This T cell receptor beta chain was documented in a study of vaccination effects on CD4 cells after COVID-19. Study-level findings and limits: The study dataset contains few convalescent patients and includes no early post-infection timepoints.

About this clone: What it recognizes is unknown.

When around 10 days of culture had elapsed, CD4+ T cells were isolated. Vaccinated participants had no history of SARS-CoV-2 infection and tested negative for nucleocapsid antibodies. IL-2 medium supplanted half the medium on days 3 and 7. Here immunoSEQ multiplex PCR was the method, and the copy in TCRdb shows in-frame clones only, minus some. The sample contains roughly 29,000 clones, roughly two thirds of which appear only once. CDR3 length: 14 amino acids. The V gene lost 0 bases and the J gene lost 5 bases, with 10 bases spanning the gap. Germline V gene lookup returns CDR1 SGHAT and CDR2 FQNNGV.

J is TRBJ2-5 and V is TRBV11-2; D tentatively reads TRBD1 or TRBD2 (6 bases each). The receptor was derived from a human donor who received a COVID-19 vaccine. The sample in question was CD4+ T cells from PBMCs cultured without peptide, obtained before COVID-19 vaccination. CDR3 sequence (DNA): TGTGCCAGCAGCTTAGATCGAGGGGGGGAGACCCAGTACTTC. As protein: CASSLDRGGETQYF.